The 2 T cell receptor beta chains listed next were all sequenced from one sample in a study of T-cell reconstitution after alpha-beta-depleted transplantation in children. TCRbeta library preparation incorporated unique molecular identifiers. TCRdb re-analysed the PCR reads in MiXCR, keeping a single row per CDR3 protein. The table records hundreds of thousands of distinct CDR3 sequences, 20% to 25% of them present only once. This material consisted of PBMCs, mostly from graft donor cells, taken 360 days after TCRalphabeta/CD19-depleted stem cell transplant. The receptors were sampled from a boy under three years old who had a stem cell transplant for acute myeloid leukemia, so the T cells may come from the graft donor.

About this clonotype: The junction does not match germline at one end; this may be a read error. The chain uses TRBV12-3 or TRBV12-4 and TRBJ2-3, with 14 bases fitting TRBD2. This CDR3 spans 19 amino acids. The chain's CDR3 is CASCFSATSGGASTDTQYF. The CDR3 DNA follows: TGTGCCAGCTGTTTCTCCGCGACTAGCGGGGGGGCTAGCACAGATACGCAGTATTTT.

Many counts were recorded for this clonotype. This chain uses TRBV5-1 with TRBJ2-5; 13 bases are shared with TRBD2. This CDR3 region has 17 residues. Germline V gives CDR1 SGHRS, CDR2 YFSETQ. Trimming at V came to 2 bases and at J to 2 bases, leaving 6 bases not matched to a gene. For the CDR3, the DNA is TGCGCCAGCAGCTTAGGACTAGCGGGGGACTCTCAAGAGACCCAGTACTTC. Protein product: CASSLGLAGDSQETQYF.